Below, 15 T cell receptor beta chains from the same sample are listed, as sequenced in a study of T cell changes during pregnancy in multiple sclerosis. Repertoires were generated with immunoSEQ multiplex PCR, while TCRdb's copy carries only in-frame clones and drops some. The profile shows about 50,000 clones, just over 90% of them singletons. This sample comprised CD4+ T cells from peripheral blood mononuclear cells, obtained before pregnancy. These receptors all stem from a female donor with multiple sclerosis, enrolled in a pregnancy study.

This clone was seen only once. V and J are TRBV5-1 and TRBJ2-3; D is perhaps TRBD2 (5 bases). There are 16 residues in the CDR3. In germline, CDR1 is SGHRS, CDR2 YFSETQ. Trimming removed 3 bases from V and 2 bases from J, with 16 bases in between. CDR3 sequence reads: CASSYTLGIYTDTQYF. In DNA form, the CDR3 reads TGCGCCAGCAGCTACACACTAGGGATCTACACAGATACGCAGTATTTT.

The J gene is TRBJ1-2, the V gene TRBV7-9, with no clear D. Trimming stripped 0 bases from V and 6 bases from J, with 14 bases between. Germline CDR1 and CDR2: SEHNR and FQNEAQ (reference sequence). The CDR3 is 15 residues long. This CDR3 reads CASSLAGRLLHGYTF. CDR3 coding DNA: TGTGCCAGCAGCTTAGCTGGCAGACTTTTGCATGGCTACACCTTC.

This chain joins TRBV5-4 and TRBJ2-7; D might be TRBD2 (5 bases). The ends were cut back, 2 bases at V and 0 bases at J, with 15 bases in the middle. In germline, CDR1 is SGHNT, CDR2 YYREEE (reference sequence). The CDR3 sequence is 16 residues long. CDR3 loop: CASSLSILGSSYEQYF. The CDR3 DNA reads as TGTGCCAGCAGCTTATCGATACTAGGTAGCTCCTACGAGCAGTACTTC.

The CDR3 sequence is CASSPTDRGNTEAFF. The CDR3 nucleotides are TGCGCCAGCAGCCCTACTGACAGGGGGAACACTGAAGCTTTCTTT. J is TRBJ1-1 and V is TRBV5-1, with TRBD1 matching over 8 bases. V lost 4 bases and J lost 1; bases outside the gene matches: 6. Germline loops: CDR1 SGHRS, CDR2 YFSETQ. The CDR3 loop spans 15 amino acids.

The gene calls are TRBV5-5 and TRBJ1-5; 7 bases line up with TRBD1. V trimming: 4 bases; J trimming: 3 bases; junction bases outside the gene matches: 7. The germline gives CDR1 SGHKS, CDR2 YYEKEE (reference sequence). The CDR3 runs to 15 residues. CDR3 sequence reads: CASSEGQPANQPQHF. Written as DNA, the CDR3 is TGTGCCAGCAGCGAGGGACAGCCCGCCAATCAGCCCCAGCATTTT.

This chain uses TRBV6-1 with TRBJ2-7; 8 positions match TRBD1. The CDR3 runs to 14 residues. The V and J ends lost 4 bases and 7 bases, in that order; junction bases with no gene match: 9. Germline loops: CDR1 MNHNS, CDR2 SASEGT. CDR3 bases: TGTGCCAGCAGTGGGGGCCAGGGGGCGCGGGAGCAGTACTTC. This gives the protein CASSGGQGAREQYF.

The chain joins TRBV10-2 to TRBJ2-2, with 7 positions matching TRBD2. The CDR3 totals 14 residues. The ends lost 5 bases at V and 7 bases at J; junction bases unmatched: 7. Germline CDR1 WSHSY, CDR2 SAAADI. CDR3 in amino acids: CASSSPTSNGELFF. The DNA of the CDR3 is TGCGCCAGCAGTTCCCCGACTAGCAACGGGGAGCTGTTTTTT.

This clone was observed a single time. The rearrangement uses TRBV19 and TRBJ2-3, with 11 bases fitting TRBD2. J was trimmed by 4 bases and V by 8 bases; bases with no gene match: 8. This CDR3 region has 15 residues. In germline, CDR1 is LNHDA, CDR2 SQIVND (reference sequence). The DNA for the CDR3 is TGTGCCAGTGACTTAGCGGGAGGGCCCGCAGATACGCAGTATTTT. It is translated as CASDLAGGPADTQYF.

V is TRBV27 and J is TRBJ1-5; 7 nucleotides line up with TRBD1. Germline values: CDR1 MNHEY, CDR2 SMNVEV (reference sequence). Trimming at V came to 6 bases and at J to 1 base, leaving 12 bases not matched to a gene. CDR3 length: 17 residues. CDR3 sequence (DNA): TGTGCCAGCAGAGGGGTGGCGCAGGGGGGAAGCAATCAGCCCCAGCATTTT. It codes for CASRGVAQGGSNQPQHF.

The chain uses TRBV7-2 and TRBJ2-1, with 8 bases that match TRBD2. The V segment lost 5 bases and the J segment 1 base; nucleotides outside the gene matches: 10. CDR1 and CDR2 (germline): SGHTA, FQGNSA. This CDR3 has 17 amino acids. CDR3 DNA: TGTGCCAGCAGCCCCGGGACTAGTATTTTGTCCTACAATGAGCAGTTCTTC. Its protein is CASSPGTSILSYNEQFF.

This clone occurred once. The chain carries TRBV21-1 and TRBJ2-7; no DNA check was done on the table's D call, TRBD1. TRBV21-1 is a pseudogene. The CDR3 covers 15 residues. As DNA, the CDR3 is TGTGCCAGCAGCAAATCCTTACAGATTGCTTACGAGCAGTACTTC. Residues: CASSKSLQIAYEQYF.

The V gene is TRBV28, the J gene TRBJ1-2; TRBD1 matches at 7 bases. V lost 1 base to trimming and J lost 6 bases; unmatched junction nucleotides: 5. CDR3 length: 14 residues. Germline CDR1 is MDHEN and CDR2 is SYDVKM. The CDR3 reads CASSLLKGADGYTF. The CDR3 DNA follows: TGTGCCAGCAGTTTATTGAAGGGGGCGGATGGCTACACCTTC.

This chain uses TRBV5-1 with TRBJ2-2, with D possibly being TRBD2 (5 bases). Deletions cut 0 bases from V and 7 bases from J, with 7 bases between. In germline, CDR1 is SGHRS, CDR2 YFSETQ. This CDR3 region has 13 residues. The CDR3 DNA reads TGCGCCAGCAGCTTGGTCGAGGGCGGGGAGCTGTTTTTT. It encodes CASSLVEGGELFF.

This clone appeared a single time. The chain carries TRBV28 and TRBJ1-5; 11 nucleotides match TRBD1. The CDR3 sequence is 15 residues long. Per the germline V gene, CDR1 is MDHEN and CDR2 is SYDVKM. V trimming: 5 bases; J trimming: 5 bases; junction bases outside the gene matches: 5. The CDR3 nucleotides read TGTGCCAGCAGTCCCGGACAGGGGGCTTATCAGCCCCAGCATTTT. Its protein is CASSPGQGAYQPQHF.

This sequence joins TRBV28 and TRBJ2-7, with D hard to call. The germline V gene encodes CDR1 MDHEN and CDR2 SYDVKM. This CDR3 region has 13 residues. V lost 7 bases and J lost 0, with 10 bases in between. This CDR3 reads CASMGVFSYEQYF. In nucleotides, the CDR3 is TGTGCCAGCATGGGCGTTTTCTCCTACGAGCAGTACTTC.